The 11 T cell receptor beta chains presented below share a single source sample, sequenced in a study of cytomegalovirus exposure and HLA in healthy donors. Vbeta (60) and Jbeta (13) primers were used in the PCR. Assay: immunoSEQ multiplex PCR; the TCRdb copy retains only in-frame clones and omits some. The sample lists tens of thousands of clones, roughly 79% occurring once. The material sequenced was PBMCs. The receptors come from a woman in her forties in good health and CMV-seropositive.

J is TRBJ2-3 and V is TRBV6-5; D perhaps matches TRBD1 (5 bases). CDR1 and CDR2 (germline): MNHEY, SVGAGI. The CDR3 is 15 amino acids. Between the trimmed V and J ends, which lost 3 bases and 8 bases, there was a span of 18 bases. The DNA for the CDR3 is TGTGCCAGCAGTTATCAGGCACCCTGGGGCTCTACGCAGTATTTT. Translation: CASSYQAPWGSTQYF.

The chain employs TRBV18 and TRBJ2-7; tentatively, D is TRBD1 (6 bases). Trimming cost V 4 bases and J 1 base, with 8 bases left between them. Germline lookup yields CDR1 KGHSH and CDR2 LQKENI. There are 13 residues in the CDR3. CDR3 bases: TGTGCCAGCTCACTAGGGACATCCTACGAGCAGTACTTC. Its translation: CASSLGTSYEQYF.

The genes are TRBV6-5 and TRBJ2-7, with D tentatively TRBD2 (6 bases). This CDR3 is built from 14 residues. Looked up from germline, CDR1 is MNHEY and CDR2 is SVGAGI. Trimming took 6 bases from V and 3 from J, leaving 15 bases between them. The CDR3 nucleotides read TGTGCCAGCAGGTCGGAGGGCGAGCGCTACGAGCAGTACTTC. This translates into CASRSEGERYEQYF.

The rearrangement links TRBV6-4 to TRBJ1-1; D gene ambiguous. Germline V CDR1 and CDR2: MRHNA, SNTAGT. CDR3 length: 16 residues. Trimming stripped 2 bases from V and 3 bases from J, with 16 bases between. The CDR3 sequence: CASSDLTGGGDTEAFF. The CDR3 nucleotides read TGTGCCAGCAGTGACCTAACGGGAGGCGGGGACACTGAAGCTTTCTTT.

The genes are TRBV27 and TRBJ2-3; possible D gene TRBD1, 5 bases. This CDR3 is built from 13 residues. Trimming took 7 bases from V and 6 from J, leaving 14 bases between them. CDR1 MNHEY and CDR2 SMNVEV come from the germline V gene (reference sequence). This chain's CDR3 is CASIGAGKDTQYF. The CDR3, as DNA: TGTGCCAGCATAGGGGCTGGGAAGGATACGCAGTATTTT.

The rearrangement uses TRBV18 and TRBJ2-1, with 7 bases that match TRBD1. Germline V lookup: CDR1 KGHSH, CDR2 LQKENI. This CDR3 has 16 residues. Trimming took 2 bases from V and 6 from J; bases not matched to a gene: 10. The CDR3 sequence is CASSPNRDSRLNEQFF. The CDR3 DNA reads TGTGCCAGCTCACCAAACCGGGACAGTCGGCTCAATGAGCAGTTCTTC.

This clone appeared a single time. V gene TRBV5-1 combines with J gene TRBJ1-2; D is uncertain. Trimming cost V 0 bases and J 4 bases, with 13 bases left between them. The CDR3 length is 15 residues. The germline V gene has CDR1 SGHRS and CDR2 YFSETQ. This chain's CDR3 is CASSLEPGSGYGYTF. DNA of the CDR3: TGCGCCAGCAGCTTGGAGCCCGGCTCAGGCTATGGCTACACCTTC.

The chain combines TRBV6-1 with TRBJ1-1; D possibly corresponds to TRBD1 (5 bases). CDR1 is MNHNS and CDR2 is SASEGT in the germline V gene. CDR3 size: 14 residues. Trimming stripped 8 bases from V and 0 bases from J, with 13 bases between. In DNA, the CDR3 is TGTGCCAGCGGAGACAGAAGCATGAACACTGAAGCTTTCTTT. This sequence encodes CASGDRSMNTEAFF.

DNA of the CDR3: TGTGCCAGCAGTTACGCCACTAGCGGGAGATCCGATGAGCAGTTCTTC. Protein: CASSYATSGRSDEQFF. The chain couples TRBV6-5 to TRBJ2-1; 11 positions agree with TRBD2. V lost 2 bases, J lost 8 bases, and 8 bases stayed unmatched. CDR3 length: 16 amino acids. CDR1 is MNHEY, CDR2 SVGAGI, per germline.

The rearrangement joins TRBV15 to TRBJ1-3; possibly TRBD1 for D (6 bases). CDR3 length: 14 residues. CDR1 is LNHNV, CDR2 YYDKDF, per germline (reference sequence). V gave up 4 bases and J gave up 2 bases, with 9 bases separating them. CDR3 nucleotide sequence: TGTGCCACCAGCACCGAGGGGGCTGGAAACACCATATATTTT. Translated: CATSTEGAGNTIYF.

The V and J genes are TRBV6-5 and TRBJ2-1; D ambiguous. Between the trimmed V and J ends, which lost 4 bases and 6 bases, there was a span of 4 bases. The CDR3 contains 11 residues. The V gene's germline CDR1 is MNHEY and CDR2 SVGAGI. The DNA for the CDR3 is TGTGCCAGCAGTTCAGGCAATGAGCAGTTCTTC. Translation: CASSSGNEQFF.